Sequencing of this T cell receptor beta chain was carried out in a study of blood T cell repertoires in COVID-19. Among Cohort 3 donors, those recovered had two negative PCRs, clearance, or symptom resolution. Measured with immunoSEQ multiplex PCR; TCRdb has only the in-frame clones, and not every one. This sample yields about 370,000 clones, of which approximately 92% are seen a single time; 0.9% to 1.1% belongs to the top ten. This CDR3 spans 12 amino acids. V was shortened by 6 bases and J by 2 bases, with 7 bases between the two germline ends. CDR1 and CDR2 (germline): SEHNR, FQNEAQ (reference sequence).

The clonotype comes from a man younger than 30 who had recovered from COVID-19. The rearrangement joins TRBV7-9 to TRBJ1-1; a weak D match, TRBD1 (5 bases). The sample taken for sequencing was PBMCs or T cells enriched from blood (not recorded which). This CDR3 is CASRDRNTEAFF. The CDR3 nucleotides read TGTGCCAGCAGAGACAGAAACACTGAAGCTTTCTTT.